The source of this T cell receptor beta chain is a study of T cell responses to AZD1222 COVID-19 vaccine. Regarding the study as a whole: Spike-specific TCR breadth and depth went up after people got two AZD1222 doses. With dominance at 160-218 and 743-854, vaccine-associated CD4 TCRs spanned spike.

As concerns this clone: Its target is not known.

This CDR3 contains 14 residues. CDR1 is KGHSH and CDR2 is LQKENI in the germline V gene. With V trimmed by 3 bases and J by 4 bases, 4 bases remained unmatched. TCRdb's table, derived via immunoSEQ multiplex PCR, lists solely in-frame clones and lacks some. The sample carries around 120,000 clones, about nine tenths recorded once. Sequenced material: peripheral blood, taken on day 0 of AZD1222 vaccination. This chain links TRBV18 with TRBJ1-1; 8 positions match TRBD1. This receptor was identified in an adult in good health. The DNA for the CDR3 is TGTGCCAGCTCACCTACGGACAGGGCCACTGAAGCTTTCTTT. Amino acids: CASSPTDRATEAFF.